The rows below give T cell receptor beta chains drawn from one sample of a study of identical twins. Via MiXCR, TCRdb re-called the 5' RACE reads, giving one row per CDR3 protein. The sample lists a few hundred thousand distinct CDR3 sequences, 12% occurring once. This sample was also put to use in a study of yellow fever vaccine responses in identical twins.

Sequencing used CD8+ T cells sorted from blood. The receptors come from a woman under 30 in good health. Both conserved end residues are part of each CDR3. D genes are given only for firm matches. Clone size, where shown, is once, few, many, or a class for clones that have expanded.

J gene | D gene | V gene | clone size | CDR3 protein | CDR3 DNA
TRBJ2-2 | NA | TRBV12-3/TRBV12-4 | NA | CASSFPGEAGELFF | TGTGCCAGCAGTTTCCCGGGAGAGGCCGGGGAGCTGTTTTTT
TRBJ2-3 | TRBD2 | TRBV11-2 | NA | CASSHSGGATDTQYF | TGTGCCAGCAGCCATAGCGGGGGGGCCACAGATACGCAGTATTTT
TRBJ2-5 | TRBD2 | TRBV5-6 | NA | CASSLGGLAGRETQYF | TGTGCCAGCAGCTTGGGGGGACTAGCGGGAAGGGAGACCCAGTACTTC
TRBJ2-2 | TRBD2 | TRBV6-2/TRBV6-3 | NA | CASSRLAGAVGELFF | TGTGCCAGCAGCCGCTTAGCGGGAGCGGTCGGGGAGCTGTTTTTT
TRBJ2-5 | NA | TRBV5-1 | NA | CASSLAGARGETQYF | TGCGCCAGCAGCTTGGCGGGGGCCCGGGGAGAGACCCAGTACTTC
TRBJ2-7 | NA | TRBV20-1 | NA | CSAIRDPGKVYEQYF | TGCAGTGCCATCAGAGACCCAGGAAAAGTCTACGAGCAGTACTTC
TRBJ2-1 | NA | TRBV12-3/TRBV12-4 | many | CASSSAGLAREQFF | TGTGCCAGCAGTTCCGCAGGGCTAGCGAGGGAGCAGTTCTTC
TRBJ2-3 | NA | TRBV7-9 | few | CASSSPLMRADTQYF | TGTGCCAGCAGCTCCCCGTTGATGAGGGCAGATACGCAGTATTTT
TRBJ2-3 | TRBD2 | TRBV29-1 | few | CSVVSGRADTQYF | TGCAGCGTGGTTAGCGGGAGGGCCGACACGCAGTATTTT
TRBJ1-6 | TRBD1 | TRBV20-1 | NA | CSARVWEDRDSPLHF | TGCAGTGCTAGAGTATGGGAAGACAGGGATTCACCCCTCCACTTT
TRBJ1-3 | NA | TRBV20-1 | few | CSAVEVSGNTIYF | TGCAGTGCGGTCGAAGTGTCTGGAAACACCATATATTTT
TRBJ2-3 | NA | TRBV5-4 | few | CASSLREIHTDTQYF | TGTGCCAGCAGCTTACGGGAGATCCACACAGATACGCAGTATTTT
TRBJ2-1 | TRBD1 | TRBV18 | NA | CASSLTGTGYNEQFF | TGTGCCAGCTCACTAACCGGGACAGGATACAATGAGCAGTTCTTC
TRBJ2-7 | NA | TRBV7-9 | few | CASSPHAGKTYEQYF | TGTGCCAGCAGCCCCCACGCGGGCAAGACCTACGAGCAGTACTTC
TRBJ2-5 | NA | TRBV6-6 | few | CASSHGETQYF | TGTGCCAGCAGTCATGGGGAGACCCAGTACTTC
TRBJ2-1 | NA | TRBV7-6 | NA | CASSLARWPSSYNEQFF | TGTGCCAGCAGCTTAGCCCGGTGGCCGAGCTCCTACAATGAGCAGTTCTTC
TRBJ1-1 | TRBD1 | TRBV20-1 | NA | CSARATGGLLNTEAFF | TGCAGTGCTAGAGCGACAGGGGGTCTTTTGAACACTGAAGCTTTCTTT
TRBJ1-1 | NA | TRBV7-9 | few | CASRAAGGIENTEAFF | TGTGCCAGCAGGGCAGCAGGCGGAATCGAGAACACTGAAGCTTTCTTT
TRBJ1-4 | NA | TRBV20-1 | few | CSAREAASNEKLFF | TGCAGTGCTAGAGAGGCGGCATCTAATGAAAAACTGTTTTTT
TRBJ2-2 | NA | TRBV7-9 | many | CASTGELFF | TGTGCCAGCACCGGGGAGCTGTTTTTT
TRBJ1-1 | NA | TRBV6-2/TRBV6-3 | NA | CASSYMGRTEAFF | TGTGCCAGCAGTTACATGGGGAGGACTGAAGCTTTCTTT
TRBJ2-2 | NA | TRBV19 | NA | CASNGGGIGPGELFF | TGTGCCAGTAACGGAGGGGGAATAGGACCCGGGGAGCTGTTTTTT
TRBJ2-7 | NA | TRBV6-5 | NA | CASSYAEGGYEQYF | TGTGCCAGCAGTTACGCGGAGGGTGGCTACGAGCAGTACTTC
TRBJ2-2 | TRBD1 | TRBV6-1 | few | CASNKGTEHTGELFF | TGTGCCAGCAACAAAGGGACAGAGCACACCGGGGAGCTGTTTTTT
TRBJ2-1 | NA | TRBV20-1 | few | CSAQDPDVDYNEQFF | TGCAGTGCTCAGGATCCGGACGTAGACTACAATGAGCAGTTCTTC
TRBJ2-5 | TRBD1 | TRBV7-8 | few | CASSVDRALQETQYF | TGTGCCAGCAGCGTTGACAGGGCACTACAAGAGACCCAGTACTTC
TRBJ2-1 | NA | TRBV20-1 | many | CSAQGLMGNEQFF | TGCAGTGCTCAGGGACTTATGGGCAATGAGCAGTTCTTC
TRBJ2-7 | NA | TRBV19 | few | CASSIGLAVYEQYF | TGTGCCAGTAGTATCGGGCTAGCCGTATACGAGCAGTACTTC
TRBJ2-1 | NA | TRBV14 | few | CASSQGQGGQNEQFF | TGTGCCAGCAGCCAAGGTCAGGGGGGACAAAATGAGCAGTTCTTC
TRBJ2-7 | NA | TRBV29-1 | few | CSVVTSSSYEQYF | TGCAGCGTAGTGACTTCAAGCTCCTACGAGCAGTACTTC